The source of this T cell receptor (beta chain) is a study of cytomegalovirus exposure and HLA in healthy donors. Study-wide context: A previous analysis identified more than 100 million unique TCR beta sequences derived from about 180 million T cells.

Turning to this clone: Antigen: not known.

The study's findings and limits: An analysis done earlier found most TCR beta V segments productive about 87% or about 30% of the time. Cytomegalovirus status, reportedly, was diagnosed with high specificity and sensitivity by the classifier. The only immune exposure information that was available was CMV serostatus.

PCR used 60 Vbeta primers and 13 Jbeta primers. The assay was immunoSEQ multiplex PCR, and TCRdb's table has in-frame clones only and misses some. This table holds 150,000 to 200,000 clones, roughly three quarters found once. V lost 6 bases, J lost 5 bases, and 16 bases lay in between. Germline V gives CDR1 MNHEY, CDR2 SVGAGI. The CDR3 covers 14 residues. Sequenced: PBMCs. The genes are TRBV6-5 and TRBJ1-1; a weak D match, TRBD1 (5 bases). This TCR derives from a man between 18 and 35 years old in good health and CMV-seropositive. The CDR3 is CASRTSGKGTEAFF. The DNA of the CDR3 is TGTGCCAGCAGGACATCAGGGAAGGGAACTGAAGCTTTCTTT.